The 11 T cell receptor beta chains below come from one sample, sequenced in a study of control samples from healthy donors and cancer patients. Only in-frame clones appear in the TCRdb table, and some are missing; sequencing was by immunoSEQ multiplex PCR. The sample comprises around 250,000 clones, approximately 80% of which are singletons, and more than 10% rests with the top ten. Sequencing was carried out using PBMCs. All receptors come from a woman aged 55-70 years with lung cancer.

In DNA form, the CDR3 reads TGTGCCAGCAGTGAACGCCGGCACAATCAGCCCCAGCATTTT. Amino acids: CASSERRHNQPQHF. V and J are TRBV6-1 and TRBJ1-5; D gene uncertain. The CDR3 runs 14 residues. Per the germline V gene, CDR1 is MNHNS and CDR2 is SASEGT. Trimming removed 2 bases from V and 3 bases from J, with 8 bases in between.

This chain links TRBV2 with TRBJ2-3; a possible D gene is TRBD2 (5 bases). CDR3 length: 17 amino acids. CDR1 and CDR2 (germline): SNHLY, FYNNEI. Deletions cut 2 bases from V and 2 bases from J, with 17 bases between. CDR3 nucleotides: TGTGCCAGCAGTGAATTTGTGGGCGGGCCCACCACAGATACGCAGTATTTT. Its protein product is CASSEFVGGPTTDTQYF.

The chain combines TRBV7-3 with TRBJ2-3, with D perhaps being TRBD1 or TRBD2 (5 bases each). The V gene lost 1 base and the J gene lost 1 base, with 15 bases spanning the gap. The CDR3 extends over 17 amino acids. Germline CDR1 is SGHTA and CDR2 is FQGTGA. The CDR3 here is CASSLIEGLRGTDTQYF. The DNA of the CDR3 is TGTGCCAGCAGCTTAATAGAGGGGCTGAGGGGCACAGATACGCAGTATTTT.

This CDR3 reads CASSPMGAGTEAFF. CDR3 sequence (DNA): TGTGCCAGCTCCCCTATGGGGGCGGGCACTGAAGCTTTCTTT. This chain links TRBV18 with TRBJ1-1; maybe TRBD1 (6 bases). The CDR3 runs to 14 residues. Trimming removed 6 bases from V and 4 bases from J, with 15 bases in between. Germline CDR1 reads KGHSH; CDR2 reads LQKENI.

V gene TRBV27 combines with J gene TRBJ2-7; no clear D. The germline gives CDR1 MNHEY, CDR2 SMNVEV (reference sequence). V dropped 2 bases and J dropped 2 bases, with 10 bases sitting between them. The CDR3 covers 14 residues. CDR3 sequence (DNA): TGTGCCAGCAGTTTAAAGATCAGCGCCTACGAGCAGTACTTC. Its protein product is CASSLKISAYEQYF.

V gene TRBV2 combines with J gene TRBJ1-1, with 7 bases identical to TRBD1. V was clipped by 5 bases and J by 4 bases; unmatched bases: 10. Germline V gives CDR1 SNHLY, CDR2 FYNNEI. The CDR3 has 15 amino acids. CDR3 sequence: CASSPLRGRGTEAFF. The CDR3 DNA is TGTGCCAGCAGTCCCCTTAGGGGGCGGGGCACTGAAGCTTTCTTT. The whole variable domain, filled in from reference TRBV2 and TRBJ1-1, reads EPEVTQTPSHQVTQMGQEVILRCVPISNHLYFYWYRQILGQKVEFLVSFYNNEISEKSEIFDDQFSVERPDGSNFTLKIRSTKLEDSAMYFCASSPLRGRGTEAFFGQGTRLTVV.

The rearrangement links TRBV19 to TRBJ1-5; 7 positions agree with TRBD1. The CDR3 extends over 15 amino acids. Germline V gene sequence: CDR1 LNHDA, CDR2 SQIVND (reference sequence). J lost 7 bases, V lost 8 bases, and 14 bases had no gene match. The CDR3 nucleotides are TGTGCCAGTTGCGAAACGACAGGGTCTAAACAGCCCCAGCATTTT. Translating gives CASCETTGSKQPQHF.

The rearrangement joins TRBV5-8 to TRBJ2-6; TRBD1 might be the D (6 bases). The CDR3 consists of 15 residues. Germline CDR1 is SGHTS and CDR2 is YDEGEE. The V and J ends lost 3 bases and 3 bases respectively, with 10 bases between them. This CDR3 is CASSSTGFGANVLTF. In DNA form, the CDR3 reads TGTGCCAGCAGCTCTACAGGGTTTGGGGCCAACGTCCTGACTTTC.

This chain joins TRBV2 and TRBJ2-7, with a tentative D call TRBD2 (6 bases). The CDR3 totals 14 residues. The germline gives CDR1 SNHLY, CDR2 FYNNEI. V was trimmed by 7 bases and J by 7 bases, leaving 20 bases between them. CDR3 amino acids: CASTSRVSGREQYF. The CDR3 coding sequence is TGTGCCAGCACGAGTAGGGTGTCAGGGAGGGAGCAGTACTTC.

The chain recombines TRBV2 with TRBJ1-4; 7 nucleotides match TRBD1. J was trimmed by 13 bases and V by 6 bases; bases with no gene match: 8. Looked up from germline, CDR1 is SNHLY and CDR2 is FYNNEI. CDR3 length equals 12 residues. CDR3 bases: TGTGCCAGCAGGGAACTGACAGGGCTACTGTTTTTT. It translates to CASRELTGLLFF.

V usage is TRBV7-2 and J usage is TRBJ2-5; TRBD1 matches at 10 bases. CDR1 is SGHTA, CDR2 FQGNSA, per germline. This CDR3 has 14 amino acids. V was clipped by 5 bases and J by 5 bases; unmatched bases: 5. CDR3 sequence (DNA): TGTGCCAGCAGCGACAGGGGGCTTGGGGAGACCCAGTACTTC. This encodes CASSDRGLGETQYF.